This section outlines one TCR beta chain sequence together with its context. The data are from a study of blood T cell repertoires in COVID-19. Participant-given clinical history determined each cohort assignment. The assay was immunoSEQ multiplex PCR, and TCRdb's table has in-frame clones only and misses some. In the table there are 280,000 or so clones, roughly 87% of which are singletons. V was shortened by 3 bases and J by 4 bases, with 6 bases between the two germline ends. Germline V gene data show CDR1 as GTSNPN and CDR2 as SVGIG (reference sequence). The CDR3 totals 11 residues. The sequence came from a woman between 40 and 55 years old who had recovered from COVID-19. The chain has TRBV30 and TRBJ1-2, with no clear D. Material for sequencing was PBMCs or T cells enriched from blood (not recorded which). The CDR3: CAWSVAYGYTF. DNA for the CDR3: TGTGCCTGGAGCGTAGCCTATGGCTACACCTTC.